The 5 T cell receptor beta chains listed next were all sequenced from one sample in a study of blood T cell repertoires in COVID-19. Here immunoSEQ multiplex PCR was the method, and the copy in TCRdb shows in-frame clones only, minus some. The sample has around 230,000 clones; over 70% are singletons. The sequenced sample was peripheral blood. All receptors come from a man between 40 and 49 years old with acute or convalescent COVID-19.

The chain combines TRBV27 with TRBJ1-6; D is unclear. The CDR3 length is 13 residues. Germline-derived CDR1 and CDR2 are MNHEY and SMNVEV (reference sequence). Trimming pared 3 bases from V and 10 bases from J, leaving 10 bases between. The CDR3 DNA is TGTGCCAGCAGTTTGTCCGAGTGGTCACCCCTCCACTTT. Its protein product is CASSLSEWSPLHF.

J is TRBJ2-2 and V is TRBV6-5; maybe TRBD1 (7 bases). There are 16 residues in the CDR3. Trimming shortened V by 0 bases and J by 7 bases, and 15 bases separated the two germline ends. Germline V gene data show CDR1 as MNHEY and CDR2 as SVGAGI. CDR3 coding DNA: TGTGCCAGCAGTTACTCGAACGGCAGGGGGGACGGGGAGCTGTTTTTT. It specifies CASSYSNGRGDGELFF.

This chain uses TRBV7-9 with TRBJ2-7; 7 bases fit TRBD1. The CDR3 covers 14 residues. Trimming at V came to 5 bases and at J to 3 bases, leaving 7 bases not matched to a gene. Germline CDR1 and CDR2: SEHNR and FQNEAQ (reference sequence). CDR3 DNA: TGTGCCAGCAGCCACCGGGACAGAAACTACGAGCAGTACTTC. Encoded protein: CASSHRDRNYEQYF.

This chain joins TRBV14 and TRBJ1-6, with no clear D. This CDR3 comprises 13 residues. Germline CDR1 reads SGHDN; CDR2 reads FVKESK. V lost 1 base, J lost 11 bases, and 9 bases lay in between. The chain's CDR3 is CASSQGLSTPLHF. CDR3 nucleotide sequence: TGTGCCAGCAGCCAAGGACTGAGCACACCCCTCCACTTT. The full variable domain, in which reference TRBV14 and TRBJ1-6 provide the parts outside the CDR3, is EAGVTQFPSHSVIEKGQTVTLRCDPISGHDNLYWYRRVMGKEIKFLLHFVKESKQDESGMPNNRFLAERTGGTYSTLKVQPAELEDSGVYFCASSQGLSTPLHFGNGTRLTVT.

The chain has TRBV19 and TRBJ1-1; 7 nucleotides match TRBD1. Germline CDR1 and CDR2: LNHDA and SQIVND (reference sequence). The junction had 4 bases not matched to a gene; V was cut back by 5 bases and J by 1 base. CDR3 length: 14 amino acids. CDR3 protein: CASSPRDRNTEAFF. In nucleotides, the CDR3 is TGTGCCAGTAGTCCCCGGGACAGGAACACTGAAGCTTTCTTT.